These 8 T cell receptor beta chains came from one sample sequenced in a study of blood T cells in healthy people across ages (dated by TCRdb to 2013 to 2016). The library was built by means of 5' RACE. A second roughly 7 to 11 cycle PCR used a sample-barcoded 5' primer and a J-beta primer mix. TCRdb trimmed public reads at Q25 via fastp, called clones via MiXCR and kept in-frame beta chains. Every entry covers one CDR3 protein and lists the most common genes and DNA from its rows. The sample table records 1.8 million or so distinct CDR3 sequences; roughly 43% of these occur just once. The ten most abundant clones make up approximately 22% of the sample. The sequenced sample was blood. The receptors stem from a human donor in good health.

The chain recombines TRBV2 with TRBJ1-6; D is possibly TRBD1 (6 bases). CDR1 is SNHLY and CDR2 is FYNNEI in the germline V gene. The CDR3 runs to 15 residues. Trimming removed 3 bases at V and 6 bases at J, with 12 bases between. Written as DNA, the CDR3 is TGTGCCAGCAGTGAGCGGACAGCTTCTAATTCACCCCTCCACTTT. It yields the protein CASSERTASNSPLHF.

The CDR3 region is CASSLRGLVNNEQFF. CDR3 DNA sequence: TGTGCCAGCAGCTTACGAGGACTAGTCAATAATGAGCAGTTCTTC. This chain connects TRBV7-9 to TRBJ2-1; TRBD2 agrees at 7 bases. V shed 2 bases and J 7 bases; nucleotides not matched to a gene: 8. The CDR3 length is 15 residues. The germline V gene encodes CDR1 SEHNR and CDR2 FQNEAQ (reference sequence). The variable domain in full, completed from reference TRBV7-9 and TRBJ2-1, reads DTGVSQNPRHKITKRGQNVTFRCDPISEHNRLYWYRQTLGQGPEFLTYFQNEAQLEKSRLLSDRFSAERPKGSFSTLEIQRTEQGDSAMYLCASSLRGLVNNEQFFGPGTRLTVL.

The chain couples TRBV6-6 to TRBJ1-1, with D possibly being TRBD1 (5 bases). CDR1 and CDR2 (germline): MNHNY, SVGAGI (reference sequence). V was shortened by 11 bases and J by 8 bases, with 15 bases between the two germline ends. This CDR3 has 11 residues. CDR3 residues: CAGITYREAFF. The DNA of the CDR3 is TGTGCCGGCATCACCTACAGGGAAGCTTTCTTT.

The sample holds a few counts of this clonotype. The chain has TRBV6-6 and TRBJ2-5; the D gene is possibly TRBD2 (5 bases). The CDR3 covers 14 residues. Trimming shortened V by 5 bases and J by 4 bases, and 14 bases separated the two germline ends. Germline lookup yields CDR1 MNHNY and CDR2 SVGAGI (reference sequence). In nucleotides, the CDR3 is TGTGCCAGCAGTATGCCGGAGGTGGCAGAGACCCAGTACTTC. Protein: CASSMPEVAETQYF.

This clonotype was found once. The V and J genes are TRBV7-9 and TRBJ1-1, with 8 bases lining up with TRBD1. The trim removed 4 bases at V and 8 bases at J, leaving 9 bases unmatched. The CDR3 is made up of 14 amino acids. Germline-derived CDR1 and CDR2 are SEHNR and FQNEAQ (reference sequence). CDR3: CASSSPEGQVEAFF. The CDR3 DNA sequence: TGTGCCAGCAGCTCACCAGAGGGACAGGTCGAAGCTTTCTTT.

This CDR3 is CASSQSDQSEQYF. The CDR3 DNA reads as TGTGCCAGCAGCCAAAGCGACCAATCCGAGCAGTACTTC. The chain joins TRBV3-1 to TRBJ2-7; D unresolved. The CDR3 has 13 residues. The germline gives CDR1 LGHDT, CDR2 YNNKEL (reference sequence). Trimming cost V 2 bases and J 6 bases, with 11 bases left between them.

This clonotype was found many times. The V and J genes are TRBV7-9 and TRBJ1-4; weak D call: TRBD1 (5 bases). V dropped 1 base and J dropped 8 bases, with 11 bases sitting between them. This CDR3 has 14 residues. CDR1 SEHNR and CDR2 FQNEAQ come from the germline V gene (reference sequence). The CDR3: CASSLGRGDEKLFF. CDR3 nucleotides: TGTGCCAGCAGCTTAGGAAGAGGGGACGAAAAACTGTTTTTT.

This clonotype was detected many times. The chain links TRBV20-1 to TRBJ2-5; D unresolved. Trimming removed 3 bases at V and 1 base at J, with 6 bases between. In germline, CDR1 is DFQATT, CDR2 SNEGSKA (reference sequence). There are 12 residues in the CDR3. CDR3 in amino acids: CSASRVQETQYF. The CDR3 bases are TGCAGTGCTAGTAGAGTCCAAGAGACCCAGTACTTC.